The clone carrying this T cell receptor beta chain has a count of ten or more. Its antigen remains unknown. This entry is derived from a study of regulatory T cells in long-lasting Graves disease. Across the whole study: Newly diagnosed Graves' patients had taken antithyroid drugs under 3 months. Study conclusions and caveats: Persistent Graves' patients showed reduced TCR diversity versus newly diagnosed patients. Persistent cases favored TRBV28, TRBJ1-2 and TRBJ2-5.

V gave up 4 bases and J gave up 4 bases, with 7 bases separating them. Germline-derived CDR1 and CDR2 are GTSNPN and SVGIG (reference sequence). This CDR3 has 11 residues. As for time point: newly diagnosed GD, antithyroid drugs for less than 3 months. Scientists built the TCR library using RNA that was extracted from PBMCs. Arm-PCR of CDR3 regions with iRepertoire HTBI primers generated TCR beta libraries. From the multiplex PCR reads, TCRdb called clonotypes with MiXCR, one entry per CDR3 protein. Of 400,000 to 550,000 distinct CDR3 sequences listed, 15% are singletons. These records were also assigned to another study, of T cells in Graves' hyperthyroidism and ophthalmopathy. As that report states: The study used the HTBI primer set for a first-round RT-PCR of the TCR CDR3.

The source is a woman aged 25 to 39 with Graves disease. The material was peripheral blood mononuclear cells (PBMCs), obtained at new diagnosis, from a patient treated with antithyroid drugs. The chain recombines TRBV30 with TRBJ2-5, with D uncertain. CDR3 sequence: CAWNWGETQYF. CDR3 DNA sequence: TGTGCCTGGAACTGGGGAGAGACCCAGTACTTC. The whole variable domain, remainder taken from reference TRBV30 and TRBJ2-5, is SQTIHQWPATLVQPVGSPLSLECTVEGTSNPNLYWYRQAAGRGLQLLFYSVGIGQISSEVPQNLSASRPQDRQFILSSKKLLLSDSGFYLCAWNWGETQYFGPGTRLLVL.